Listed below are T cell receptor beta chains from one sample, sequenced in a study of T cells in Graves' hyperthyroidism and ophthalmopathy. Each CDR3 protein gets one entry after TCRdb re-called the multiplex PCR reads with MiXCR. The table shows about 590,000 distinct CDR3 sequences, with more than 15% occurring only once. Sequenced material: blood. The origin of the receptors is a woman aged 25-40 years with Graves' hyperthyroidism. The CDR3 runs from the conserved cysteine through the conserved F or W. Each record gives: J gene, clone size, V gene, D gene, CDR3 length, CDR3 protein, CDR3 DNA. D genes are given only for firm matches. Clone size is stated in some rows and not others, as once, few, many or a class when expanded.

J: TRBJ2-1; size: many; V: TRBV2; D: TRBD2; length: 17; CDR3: CASALVRGTRAYNEQFF; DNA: TGTGCCAGCGCCTTGGTCCGGGGGACTAGGGCCTACAATGAGCAGTTCTTC
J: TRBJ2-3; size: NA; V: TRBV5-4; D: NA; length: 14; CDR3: CASSFMSGTDTQYF; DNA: TGTGCCAGCAGCTTTATGTCGGGAACGGATACGCAGTATTTT
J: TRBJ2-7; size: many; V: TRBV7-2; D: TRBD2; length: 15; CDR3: CASSLDPGLIYEQYF; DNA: TGTGCCAGCAGCTTAGATCCGGGACTAATATACGAGCAGTACTTC
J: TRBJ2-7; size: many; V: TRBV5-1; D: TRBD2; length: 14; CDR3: CASSLLTSAYEQYF; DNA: TGCGCCAGCAGCTTACTCACTAGCGCCTACGAGCAGTACTTC
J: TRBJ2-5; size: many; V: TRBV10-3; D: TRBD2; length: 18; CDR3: CAISESTSGRAVTQTQYF; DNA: TGTGCCATCAGTGAGTCTACTAGCGGGAGGGCCGTGACTCAGACCCAGTACTTC
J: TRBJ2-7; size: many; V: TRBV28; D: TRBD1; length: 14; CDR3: CASYPGQVDYEQYF; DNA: TGTGCCAGCTATCCGGGACAGGTAGACTACGAGCAGTACTTC
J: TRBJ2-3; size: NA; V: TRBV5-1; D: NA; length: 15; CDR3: CASSLDGVPTDTQYF; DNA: TGCGCCAGCAGCTTGGACGGCGTCCCCACAGATACGCAGTATTTT
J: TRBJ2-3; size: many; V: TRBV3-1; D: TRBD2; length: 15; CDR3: CASTEGLAHHDTQYF; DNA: TGTGCCAGCACGGAGGGACTAGCGCACCATGATACGCAGTATTTT
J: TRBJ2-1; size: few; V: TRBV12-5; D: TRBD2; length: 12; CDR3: CASGSRGDEQFF; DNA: TGTGCTAGTGGTTCCCGGGGGGATGAGCAGTTCTTC
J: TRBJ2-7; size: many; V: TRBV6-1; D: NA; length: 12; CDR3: CASSGQAYEQYF; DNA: TGTGCCAGCAGTGGACAGGCCTACGAGCAGTACTTC
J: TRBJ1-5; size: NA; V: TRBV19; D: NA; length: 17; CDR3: CASSPGGAGISNQPQHF; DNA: TGTGCCAGTAGCCCTGGTGGGGCAGGGATTAGCAATCAGCCCCAGCATTTT
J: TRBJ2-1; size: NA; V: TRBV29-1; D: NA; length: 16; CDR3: CSVAGRGLTLYNEQSF; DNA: TGCAGCGTGGCCGGGAGAGGTCTGACCCTCTACAATGAGCAGTCCTTC
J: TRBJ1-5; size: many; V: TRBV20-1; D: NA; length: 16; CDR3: CSASGAIGPTNQPQHF; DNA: TGCAGTGCTAGTGGCGCGATCGGCCCGACAAATCAGCCCCAGCATTTT
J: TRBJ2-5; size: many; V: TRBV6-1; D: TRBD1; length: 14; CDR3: CASRQGQARETQYF; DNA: TGTGCCAGCAGACAAGGACAGGCGAGAGAGACCCAGTACTTC
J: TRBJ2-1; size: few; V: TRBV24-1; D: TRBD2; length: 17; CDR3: CATSDIGTSGRAVEQFF; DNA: TGTGCCACCAGTGACATTGGGACTAGCGGGAGGGCCGTGGAGCAGTTCTTC